This T cell receptor beta chain was captured in a study of T cells in Graves' hyperthyroidism and ophthalmopathy. When ophthalmopathy did not progress within 18 months, Graves' hyperthyroidism was considered stable. Diagnosis relied on clinical symptoms, serum thyroxine and TRAb, thyroid ultrasound and orbital computed tomography. TCR beta CDR3 sequences were amplified from RNA transcripts. A first-round RT-PCR of the TCR CDR3 used the HTBI primer set. In TCRdb, the multiplex PCR reads were re-called with MiXCR into one record per CDR3 protein. The data contain around 450,000 distinct CDR3 sequences, 15% to 17% of them singletons. As concerns this clonotype: The antigen remains undetermined.

Study observations and caveats: The model forecast ophthalmopathy, anticipating it by a median roughly 6.3 months before onset. Most thyroid-expanded clonotypes above 0.001 were also found in blood.

The CDR3 spans 17 residues. The junction had 12 bases not matched to a gene; V was cut back by 6 bases and J by 0 bases. CDR1 SNHLY and CDR2 FYNNEI come from the germline V gene. What was sequenced was blood. The sequence came from a woman aged 18-29 years with Graves' hyperthyroidism. The V gene is TRBV2, the J gene TRBJ1-1, with 8 bases lining up with TRBD1. The CDR3, as DNA: TGTGCCAGCAGCTTGCGCCGGGACAGGCTGATGAACACTGAAGCTTTCTTT. This gives the protein CASSLRRDRLMNTEAFF.